Included here is one T cell receptor beta chain sequence, with context. Its antigen specificity is not known. Base qualities are not at hand, and no much larger clone is one base apart. These data come from a study of sequential checkpoint blockade in melanoma (dated by TCRdb to between 2018 and 2021). Regarding the research as a whole: Using 1:1 randomization, the trial assigned patients either to first-line nivolumab followed by ipilimumab (arm A) or to ipilimumab followed by nivolumab (arm B). Maintenance nivolumab came after both trial sequences. General conclusions and limits of the study: The response-prediction model combining TCR metrics and mutation burden needs validation in larger, independent patient cohorts.

According to the study, the label for this sample's treatment or condition signals: randomized to nivolumab then ipilimumab (arm A) or the reverse (arm B). None of the trial patients had been given prior DNA-damaging chemotherapy. A FACS Aria II flow cytometer was used to sort live CD3+CD8+ cells that were negative for CD19 and CD56 from thawed PBMCs. The samples were obtained from melanoma patients enrolled in CheckMate 064, an open-label, randomized phase II trial testing sequential checkpoint blockade. Leukapheresis was used to collect peripheral blood mononuclear cells, which were then purified with Ficoll-Paque and frozen in human serum with about 9.3% DMSO. Right after sorting, the blood CD3+CD8+ cells were verified to be >98% pure, and DNA extraction followed. TCRbeta CDR3 regions were immunosequenced from genomic DNA with the immunoSEQ Assay. Genomic DNA was amplified by bias-controlled multiplex PCR before high-throughput sequencing. As for how the authors treated the data: To quantify the absolute abundance of each unique TCRbeta CDR3 region, the sequences were collapsed and filtered. Clonality, defined as 1 minus Pielou's evenness, was calculated using only productive rearrangements. Clones with significantly greater frequencies in on-treatment versus baseline samples were identified using a previously published method. TCRdb took this table from immuneACCESS and kept in-frame rearrangements with V and J called. Such tables lack part of the clones; where checked against another copy, unresolved V genes explain under half of the gap, and the rest is unexplained. V and J calls and clone size are those listed in that table; D and trimming were worked out from the DNA. The sample has tens of thousands of clones on record, roughly four fifths of them singletons. The ten largest clones take up approximately 6% of the sample.

The germline V gene gives CDR1 as SGHAT and CDR2 as FQNNGV. Between the V and J ends, shortened by 0 bases and 5 bases respectively, the junction contains 13 bases. From the cysteine through the phenylalanine, the CDR3 covers 15 amino acids. Only the CDR3 portion is preserved as DNA: 45 bases, with reading frame beginning at the first base. Sample: CD8+ T cells sorted from blood (inferred from file names), taken from a patient given nivolumab and ipilimumab in sequence. This sequence uses TRBV11-2 and TRBJ2-5; TRBD1 could be the D gene, as 6 bases match. The sequence was collected from a human donor with melanoma. In nucleotide form, the sequence is TGTGCCAGCAGCTTAGAGAGACAGGATCTTGAGACCCAGTACTTC. Its protein is CASSLERQDLETQYF.